A selection of T cell receptor beta chains follows, all from one sample in a study of T cell repertoires in cytomegalovirus infection. One entry per CDR3 protein results from TCRdb running MiXCR on the reads. This table has 150,000 to 200,000 distinct CDR3 sequences, about an eighth appearing once. The sequenced material came from PBMCs. The receptors were gathered from a human donor in good health (CMV status not recorded). Some clones in this sample may be carry-over from other donors' samples. The CDR3 runs from the conserved cysteine through the conserved F or W.

TRBJ2-3	TRBV7-6	CASSFGTSQYF
TRBJ1-5	TRBV2	CASSERNRVSNQPQHF
TRBJ2-7	TRBV28	CASSISGLNYEQYF
TRBJ2-1	TRBV29-1	CSVGRIYNEQFF
TRBJ1-3	TRBV19	CASGDRPGNTIYF
TRBJ1-5	TRBV19	CASSIDTHGGGNQPQHF
TRBJ1-1	TRBV7-8	CASSPRWGNTEAFF
TRBJ1-1	TRBV10-3	CAISDFNTEAFF
TRBJ2-2	TRBV7-3	CASSSGYGNTGELFF
TRBJ2-3	TRBV5-4	CASGEDGGTDTQYF
TRBJ2-2	TRBV12-3/TRBV12-4	CASSLGQGEVVTGELFF
TRBJ2-2	TRBV11-3	CASSPLQGRTGELFF
TRBJ2-1	TRBV6-1	CATSPRRGGHNEQFF
TRBJ2-6	TRBV5-4	CASSLAGAGANVLTF
TRBJ1-1	TRBV7-2	CASSLAAGQGVWLNTEAFF
TRBJ2-1	TRBV7-3	CASSLLAGGPNEQFF